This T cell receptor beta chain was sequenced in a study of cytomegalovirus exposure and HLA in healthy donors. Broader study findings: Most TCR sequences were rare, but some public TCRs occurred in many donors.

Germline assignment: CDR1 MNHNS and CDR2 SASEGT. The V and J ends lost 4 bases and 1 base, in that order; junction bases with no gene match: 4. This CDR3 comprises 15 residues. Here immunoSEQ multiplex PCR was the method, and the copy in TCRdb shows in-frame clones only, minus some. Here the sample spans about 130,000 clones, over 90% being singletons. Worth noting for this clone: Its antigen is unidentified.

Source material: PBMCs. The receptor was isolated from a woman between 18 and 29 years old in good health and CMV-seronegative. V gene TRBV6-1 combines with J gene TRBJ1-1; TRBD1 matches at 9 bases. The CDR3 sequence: CASSGTGVGNTEAFF. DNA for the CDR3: TGTGCCAGCAGTGGGACAGGGGTCGGGAACACTGAAGCTTTCTTT.